One sample yielded the 21 T cell receptor beta chains listed below, sequenced in a study of CD8+ T cells in alopecia areata. Sequencing used cDNA as its template, made by extracting RNA and reverse transcribing it. The table came from immunoSEQ multiplex PCR; TCRdb's copy has only in-frame clones and leaves some out. The table includes more than 100,000 clones, about 60% detected once. The sequencing sample was made of CD4+ T cells sorted from blood. These receptors were collected from a human donor in good health.

The rearrangement joins TRBV11-1 to TRBJ2-3; perhaps TRBD1 as D (6 bases). The V gene lost 5 bases and the J gene lost 3 bases, with 12 bases spanning the gap. Germline V gene sequence: CDR1 SGHAT, CDR2 FQDESV (reference sequence). The CDR3 has 14 residues. The CDR3 region is CASSPGGATDTQYF. The CDR3 bases are TGTGCCAGCAGCCCTGGGGGCGCGACAGATACGCAGTATTTT.

The chain uses TRBV7-2 and TRBJ2-1; TRBD2 aligns across 12 bases. V was pared by 5 bases and J by 9 bases, with 14 bases of the junction left unmatched. The CDR3 contains 17 residues. CDR1 is SGHTA, CDR2 FQGNSA, per germline. As DNA, the CDR3 is TGTGCCAGCAGCCCGGTCCTAGCGGGGGGGCCTTATGGTGAGCAGTTCTTC. Residues: CASSPVLAGGPYGEQFF.

The chain employs TRBV7-9 and TRBJ1-5, with D possibly matching TRBD1 (6 bases). Germline V gene lookup returns CDR1 SEHNR and CDR2 FQNEAQ (reference sequence). The CDR3 is made up of 18 amino acids. Trimming took 1 base from V and 1 from J, leaving 17 bases between them. CDR3 DNA sequence: TGTGCCAGCAGCTTAGAGGGGACATTAAGTATAAGCAATCAGCCCCAGCATTTT. It encodes CASSLEGTLSISNQPQHF.

There are a few counts of this clone. The genes are TRBV29-1 and TRBJ2-3; TRBD1 matches at 8 bases. The CDR3 extends over 14 amino acids. Trimming took 6 bases from V and 0 from J; bases not matched to a gene: 5. CDR1 is SQVTM and CDR2 is ANQGSEA in the germline V gene. CDR3 residues: CSVRQGFSTDTQYF. CDR3 coding DNA: TGCAGCGTCCGACAGGGGTTTAGCACAGATACGCAGTATTTT.

The chain links TRBV5-1 to TRBJ1-1; no definite D call. CDR3 length equals 14 residues. V was trimmed by 6 bases and J by 1 base, leaving 13 bases between them. Germline V gene lookup returns CDR1 SGHRS and CDR2 YFSETQ. In DNA form, the CDR3 reads TGCGCCAGCACCGGTGCAATACCGAACACTGAAGCTTTCTTT. It translates to CASTGAIPNTEAFF.

The CDR3 DNA is TGTGCCAGCAGTTACTCGGCCGCAGGGTGGGCAGATACGCAGTATTTT. The encoded protein is CASSYSAAGWADTQYF. The chain joins TRBV6-6 to TRBJ2-3; weak D call: TRBD1 (5 bases). V shed 0 bases and J shed 4 bases, with 14 bases lying between them. Germline V lookup: CDR1 MNHNY, CDR2 SVGAGI (reference sequence). The CDR3 has 16 amino acids.

The J gene is TRBJ1-2, the V gene TRBV30; 9 bases agree with TRBD1. Germline CDR1 is GTSNPN and CDR2 is SVGIG (reference sequence). The CDR3 contains 15 residues. Trimming at V came to 0 bases and at J to 8 bases, leaving 10 bases not matched to a gene. The CDR3 sequence is CAWSVAGQGYWGYTF. CDR3 in DNA: TGTGCCTGGAGTGTTGCGGGACAGGGTTACTGGGGCTACACCTTC.

The rearrangement links TRBV4-1 to TRBJ2-3; 10 bases align to TRBD2. Germline V gene data show CDR1 as MGHRA and CDR2 as YSYEKL. CDR3 size: 15 residues. Trimming cost V 4 bases and J 2 bases; bases outside gene matches: 3. For the CDR3, the DNA is TGCGCCAGCAGCCCCGGACTAGCGGTCACAGATACGCAGTATTTT. This encodes CASSPGLAVTDTQYF.

V gene TRBV19 combines with J gene TRBJ1-2, with D maybe TRBD1 (5 bases). Germline CDR1 LNHDA, CDR2 SQIVND (reference sequence). The CDR3 is 14 amino acids. Trimming pared 1 base from V and 4 bases from J, leaving 10 bases between. DNA of the CDR3: TGTGCCAGTAGTATAGGGGGGACGATCTATGGCTACACCTTC. Its protein product is CASSIGGTIYGYTF.

This chain links TRBV28 with TRBJ2-1; 8 bases are a match to TRBD2. V gave up 6 bases and J gave up 7 bases; unmatched junction bases: 14. The CDR3 runs 16 residues. Germline V gives CDR1 MDHEN, CDR2 SYDVKM. The CDR3 sequence: CASRGSSSGMINEQFF. The CDR3 bases are TGTGCCAGCAGGGGGTCGAGTAGCGGGATGATAAATGAGCAGTTCTTC. Looking up the rest from reference TRBV28 and TRBJ2-1 gives the full variable domain: DVKVTQSSRYLVKRTGEKVFLECVQDMDHENMFWYRQDPGLGLRLIYFSYDVKMKEKGDIPEGYSVSREKKERFSLILESASTNQTSMYLCASRGSSSGMINEQFFGPGTRLTVL.

This clone was counted only a few times. V usage is TRBV5-1 and J usage is TRBJ1-1, with D hard to call. V gave up 1 base and J gave up 0 bases, with 19 bases separating them. CDR1 and CDR2 from the germline V gene are SGHRS and YFSETQ. The CDR3 extends over 18 amino acids. The CDR3 loop reads CASSLRSSNGLMNTEAFF. For the CDR3, the DNA is TGCGCCAGCAGCTTGAGGTCGTCCAACGGCCTGATGAACACTGAAGCTTTCTTT.

The V gene is TRBV19, the J gene TRBJ1-1; no reliable D call. This CDR3 contains 11 residues. Germline V CDR1 and CDR2: LNHDA, SQIVND (reference sequence). V lost 3 bases and J lost 6, with 5 bases in between. The CDR3, as DNA: TGTGCCAGTAGTATTCGGGCTGAAGCTTTCTTT. Its protein is CASSIRAEAFF.

The chain employs TRBV29-1 and TRBJ2-5; 9 positions agree with TRBD1. V lost 6 bases to trimming and J lost 4 bases; unmatched junction nucleotides: 12. This CDR3 region has 15 residues. Per the germline V gene, CDR1 is SQVTM and CDR2 is ANQGSEA. The CDR3: CSVLTGGASGETQYF. The CDR3 DNA reads as TGCAGCGTGCTTACAGGGGGCGCTTCCGGAGAGACCCAGTACTTC.

This clone has a single count. This chain links TRBV10-3 with TRBJ2-7; 11 bases align to TRBD1. Germline loops: CDR1 ENHRY, CDR2 SYGVKD. CDR3 size: 18 residues. V lost 6 bases and J lost 3; bases outside the gene matches: 16. This CDR3 is CAISGWRGGQGASYEQYF. The CDR3, as DNA: TGTGCCATCAGCGGATGGAGGGGCGGACAGGGGGCAAGCTACGAGCAGTACTTC.

The J gene is TRBJ1-6, the V gene TRBV2; TRBD1 aligns across 7 bases. Germline-derived CDR1 and CDR2 are SNHLY and FYNNEI. This CDR3 spans 15 amino acids. The V segment lost 10 bases and the J segment 3 bases; nucleotides outside the gene matches: 9. CDR3 protein: CATGVGQSYNSPLHF. The DNA for the CDR3 is TGTGCCACAGGGGTGGGACAGAGCTATAATTCACCCCTCCACTTT.

The V call is TRBV7-2, the J call TRBJ2-7; D could derive from TRBD1 or TRBD2 (6 bases each). V dropped 4 bases and J dropped 6 bases, with 13 bases sitting between them. The CDR3 extends over 13 amino acids. CDR1 is SGHTA and CDR2 is FQGNSA in the germline V gene. CDR3 sequence reads: CASSWGASSEQYF. DNA for the CDR3: TGTGCCAGCAGCTGGGGGGCCAGCAGCGAGCAGTACTTC.

V is TRBV6-5 and J is TRBJ2-7; a possible D gene is TRBD2 (6 bases). CDR3 size: 11 residues. V lost 10 bases and J 4 bases, leaving 11 bases between the germline ends. Germline V gene data show CDR1 as MNHEY and CDR2 as SVGAGI. DNA of the CDR3: TGTGCCACCGGGAGTCAGTACGAGCAGTACTTC. Translation gives CATGSQYEQYF.

J is TRBJ1-2 and V is TRBV15, with D possibly TRBD1 on 5 matching bases. Trimming removed 5 bases from V and 8 bases from J, with 15 bases in between. Germline loops: CDR1 LNHNV, CDR2 YYDKDF (reference sequence). This CDR3 is built from 13 residues. DNA of the CDR3: TGTGCCACCAGCCGGGAGCAGGGTCGGGGCTACACCTTC. Its translation is CATSREQGRGYTF.

The chain has TRBV4-1 and TRBJ2-3; TRBD1 might be the D (6 bases). Per the germline V gene, CDR1 is MGHRA and CDR2 is YSYEKL. With 7 bases removed from V and 3 bases from J, the gap between germline ends came to 11 bases. The CDR3 runs 13 residues. Here the CDR3 reads CASNDRFTDTQYF. CDR3 DNA: TGCGCCAGCAACGACAGGTTTACAGATACGCAGTATTTT.

The genes are TRBV25-1 and TRBJ1-1; maybe TRBD1 (5 bases). CDR1 and CDR2 from the germline V gene are MGHDK and SYGVNS. The CDR3 totals 15 residues. Deletions cut 2 bases from V and 4 bases from J, with 14 bases between. Here the CDR3 DNA reads TGTGCCAGCAGTGAAAATCGGGACGGATTCACTGAAGCTTTCTTT. It encodes CASSENRDGFTEAFF.

This clone was counted a single time. The rearrangement links TRBV30 to TRBJ2-6, with D perhaps TRBD2 (6 bases). Germline-derived CDR1 and CDR2 are GTSNPN and SVGIG (reference sequence). The CDR3 totals 19 residues. Trimming removed 0 bases from V and 2 bases from J, with 20 bases in between. The CDR3 DNA is TGTGCCTGGAGTGTCCGACGGGGACTCCTCCTTACTGGGGCCAACGTCCTGACTTTC. This sequence encodes CAWSVRRGLLLTGANVLTF.